The next 8 T cell receptor beta chains were all read from a single sample in a study of technical replicates of blood from a few donors. Libraries were prepared by immunoSEQ multiplex PCR; TCRdb keeps only in-frame clonotypes and omits some of them. The data contain about 89,000 clones, approximately 94% of them singletons. Sequenced sample: T cells isolated from PBMCs. Receptors were obtained from a human donor in good health.

This chain joins TRBV30 and TRBJ1-1; 7 nucleotides line up with TRBD1. Germline V CDR1 and CDR2: GTSNPN, SVGIG (reference sequence). Unmatched junction bases numbered 2, after V lost 3 bases and J lost 1 base. There are 13 residues in the CDR3. The CDR3 bases are TGTGCCTGGAGCCAGGGGGAGAACACTGAAGCTTTCTTT. This gives the protein CAWSQGENTEAFF.

The chain uses TRBV19 and TRBJ2-3; TRBD2 matches at 11 bases. This CDR3 spans 16 amino acids. J lost 6 bases, V lost 1 base, and 6 bases had no gene match. Germline lookup yields CDR1 LNHDA and CDR2 SQIVND (reference sequence). The CDR3 sequence: CASSIGLAGGWDTQYF. The DNA of the CDR3 is TGTGCCAGTAGTATAGGGCTAGCGGGGGGCTGGGATACGCAGTATTTT. Based on the CDR3 plus reference TRBV19 and TRBJ2-3, the full variable domain is DGGITQSPKYLFRKEGQNVTLSCEQNLNHDAMYWYRQDPGQGLRLIYYSQIVNDFQKGDIAEGYSVSREKKESFPLTVTSAQKNPTAFYLCASSIGLAGGWDTQYFGPGTRLTVL.

V usage is TRBV11-2 and J usage is TRBJ2-1, with no clear D. This CDR3 has 14 residues. Germline CDR1 SGHAT, CDR2 FQNNGV. V lost 3 bases and J lost 4, with 10 bases in between. The CDR3 here is CASSFPTSYNEQFF. DNA of the CDR3: TGTGCCAGCAGCTTCCCCACAAGTTACAATGAGCAGTTCTTC.

This sequence joins TRBV5-1 and TRBJ2-7, with a possible D match to TRBD1 (5 bases). The CDR3 spans 15 residues. With 0 bases removed from V and 2 bases from J, the gap between germline ends came to 12 bases. CDR1 and CDR2 from the germline V gene are SGHRS and YFSETQ. Written as DNA, the CDR3 is TGCGCCAGCAGCTTGGTGGCAAGGGGAACCTACGAGCAGTACTTC. Protein sequence: CASSLVARGTYEQYF.

The chain recombines TRBV28 with TRBJ2-7, with 8 bases aligning to TRBD2. Trimming at V came to 6 bases and at J to 0 bases, leaving 7 bases not matched to a gene. Germline values: CDR1 MDHEN, CDR2 SYDVKM. This CDR3 is 15 amino acids long. In DNA, the CDR3 is TGTGCCAGCAGGCATAGCGGGACCTACTCCTACGAGCAGTACTTC. Translation: CASRHSGTYSYEQYF.

This clone was counted once. The chain links TRBV30 to TRBJ1-4; TRBD1 matches at 10 bases. The CDR3 consists of 14 residues. Losses at the gene ends were 4 bases for V and 8 bases for J; bases not matched to a gene: 7. CDR1 is GTSNPN and CDR2 is SVGIG in the germline V gene (reference sequence). The CDR3 DNA follows: TGTGCCTGGATGCCGGGACAGGGGACGGAAAAACTGTTTTTT. This sequence encodes CAWMPGQGTEKLFF.

The chain is built from TRBV2 and TRBJ2-3, with TRBD1 as a possible D gene (5 bases). This CDR3 has 17 amino acids. Germline V gene data show CDR1 as SNHLY and CDR2 as FYNNEI. With 1 base removed from V and 4 bases from J, the gap between germline ends came to 18 bases. Here the CDR3 DNA reads TGTGCCAGCAGTGAAGGGGGCGGTGTTAATATTGCAGATACGCAGTATTTT. Translated: CASSEGGGVNIADTQYF.

This clone has a single count. The chain is built from TRBV11-2 and TRBJ2-7, with a weak D call TRBD2 (5 bases). Trimming pared 1 base from V and 4 bases from J, leaving 14 bases between. The CDR3 consists of 15 residues. Germline V lookup: CDR1 SGHAT, CDR2 FQNNGV. CDR3 nucleotides: TGTGCCAGCAGCTTAGCGGTTAGCGTTGTGTACGAGCAGTACTTC. The encoded protein is CASSLAVSVVYEQYF.